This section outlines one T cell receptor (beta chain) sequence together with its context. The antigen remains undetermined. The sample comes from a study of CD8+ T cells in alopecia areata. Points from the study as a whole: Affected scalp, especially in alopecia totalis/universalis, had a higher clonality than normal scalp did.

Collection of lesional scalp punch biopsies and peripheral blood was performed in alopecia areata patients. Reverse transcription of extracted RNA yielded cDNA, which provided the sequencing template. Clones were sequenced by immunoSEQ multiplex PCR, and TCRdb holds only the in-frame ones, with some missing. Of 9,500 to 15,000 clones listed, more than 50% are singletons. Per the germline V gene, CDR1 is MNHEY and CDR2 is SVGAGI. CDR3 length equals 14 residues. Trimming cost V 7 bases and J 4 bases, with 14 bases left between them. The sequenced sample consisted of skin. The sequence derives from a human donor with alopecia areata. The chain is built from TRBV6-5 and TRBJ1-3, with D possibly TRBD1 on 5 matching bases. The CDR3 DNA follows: TGTGCCAGCATTCAGACAGCTCTCGGAAACACCATATATTTT. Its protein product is CASIQTALGNTIYF.